One sample yielded the 3 T cell receptor beta chains listed below, sequenced in a study of blood T cell repertoires in COVID-19 (dated by TCRdb to the early 2020s). Receptor libraries were prepared by the immunoSEQ multiplex PCR assay. TCRdb carries this immuneACCESS record with in-frame sequences only. Its versions omit some clonotypes, under half of them owing to an unresolved V gene in the studies checked, with the rest unexplained. This sample is represented by around 100,000 clones; roughly nine tenths of them were singletons. The ten largest clones add up to less than 2.5% of the sample. Sequenced input: peripheral blood. All receptors come from a man aged 50-60 years with active COVID-19.

The V and J genes are TRBV3-1 (or the pseudogene TRBV3-2) and TRBJ2-7, with TRBD2 as a possible D gene (7 bases). The CDR3 consists of 16 residues. Trimming removed 4 bases at V and 0 bases at J, with 16 bases between. Germline values: CDR1 LGHDT, CDR2 YNNKEL (reference sequence). The CDR3 DNA reads TGTGCCAGCAGCCCCCTACGGGAGGACAGCTCCTACGAGCAGTACGTC. Translation gives CASSPLREDSSYEQYV.

This chain connects TRBV19 to TRBJ2-1; D gene uncertain. V gave up 6 bases and J gave up 6 bases, with 18 bases separating them. Per germline, CDR1 LNHDA and CDR2 SQIVND (reference sequence). The CDR3 runs to 15 residues. CDR3 protein: CASREAYGKANEQFF. The DNA for the CDR3 is TGTGCCAGTAGGGAAGCGTACGGAAAAGCCAATGAGCAGTTCTTC.

DNA for the CDR3: TGTGCCAGCAGCCCGACGGGGCAGGGGACCGGGGAGCTGTTTTTT. Residues: CASSPTGQGTGELFF. The V gene is TRBV7-9, the J gene TRBJ2-2, with D possibly matching TRBD1 (6 bases). The ends were cut back, 5 bases at V and 5 bases at J, with 15 bases in the middle. Germline V lookup: CDR1 SEHNR, CDR2 FQNEAQ (reference sequence). CDR3 length: 15 amino acids.